Listed below are T cell receptor beta chains from one sample, sequenced in a study of regulatory T cells in long-lasting Graves disease. MiXCR was run by TCRdb on the multiplex PCR reads, yielding one entry per CDR3 protein. The sample lists hundreds of thousands of distinct CDR3 sequences, approximately 12% occurring once. A further study also used this sample, focusing on T cells in Graves' hyperthyroidism and ophthalmopathy.

The input for sequencing was peripheral blood mononuclear cells (PBMCs), taken at new diagnosis, from a patient treated with antithyroid drugs. Source of these receptors: a woman aged 25 to 39 with Graves disease. Both conserved end residues are part of each CDR3. A D gene is named only where the DNA matches it firmly. Expanded clones get a size class; other rows say once, few or many, or leave the size out.

clone size | J gene | D gene | V gene | CDR3 DNA | CDR3 protein
NA | TRBJ2-5 | NA | TRBV5-5 | TGTGCCAGCAGCTTGGAAGGGGTTGAGACCCAGTACTTC | CASSLEGVETQYF
many | TRBJ2-1 | NA | TRBV14 | TGTGCCAGCAGCCAAGATCGCTCCAACCAGCAGTTCTTC | CASSQDRSNQQFF
many | TRBJ2-7 | NA | TRBV10-3 | TGTGCCATCAGTGCCCAAACGCGGACAACAAACGAGCAGTACTTC | CAISAQTRTTNEQYF
many | TRBJ1-4 | TRBD1 | TRBV20-1 | TGCAGTGCGCTTAACAGGGGTGGTCAGGAAAAACTGTTTTTT | CSALNRGGQEKLFF
few | TRBJ2-3 | NA | TRBV6-2/TRBV6-3 | TGTGCCAGCAGTGCCACCAGGGTAGCAGATACGCAGTATTTT | CASSATRVADTQYF
many | TRBJ1-6 | NA | TRBV28 | TGTGCCAGCAGTTTATCGGGAGGGGGAATTAATTCACCCCTCCACTTT | CASSLSGGGINSPLHF
many | TRBJ2-3 | TRBD2 | TRBV7-8 | TGTGCCAGCAGCCCCTACCTAACGGGAGGGAGAACAGATACGCAGTATTTT | CASSPYLTGGRTDTQYF
few | TRBJ2-2 | TRBD1 | TRBV29-1 | TGCAGCGTCCTCCGGGACAGGGGTGACCGGGAGCTGTTTTTT | CSVLRDRGDRELFF
few | TRBJ2-5 | NA | TRBV7-2 | TGTGCCAGCAGCTTAGTTGAAGGGGGTTTTCAAGAGACCCAGTACTTC | CASSLVEGGFQETQYF
NA | TRBJ2-5 | NA | TRBV20-1 | TGCAGTGCTAAGGACAGAGAAGAGACCCAGTACTTC | CSAKDREETQYF
NA | TRBJ2-2 | NA | TRBV29-1 | TGCAGCGTTGGGGAGACGAACACCGGGGAGCTGTTTTTT | CSVGETNTGELFF
many | TRBJ2-1 | TRBD2 | TRBV7-2 | TGTGCCAGCAGCTTTGGGACTAGCTCCAATGAGCAGTTCTTC | CASSFGTSSNEQFF
many | TRBJ2-2 | NA | TRBV12-3/TRBV12-4 | TGTGCCAGCAGGTACACAGGAAATCCCGGGGAGCTGTTTTTT | CASRYTGNPGELFF
many | TRBJ2-2 | NA | TRBV9 | TGTGCCAGCAGCGTAGGGGGATACACCGGGGAGCTGTTTTTT | CASSVGGYTGELFF
NA | TRBJ2-7 | NA | TRBV30 | TGTGCCTGGAGTAGTCAGGCTAGTCGCTACGAGCAGTACTTC | CAWSSQASRYEQYF
many | TRBJ2-7 | TRBD1 | TRBV20-1 | TGCAGTGCTCCCGGGACAGGGATCTACGAGCAGTACTTC | CSAPGTGIYEQYF
few | TRBJ2-2 | NA | TRBV20-1 | TGCAGTGCTCGCCCGAGCGGACTTCGGCACACCGGGGAGCTGTTTTTT | CSARPSGLRHTGELFF
few | TRBJ2-1 | NA | TRBV24-1 | TGTGCCACCAGTGATTTATCAGGGGTGGGCCATGAGCAGTTCTTC | CATSDLSGVGHEQFF